This paragraph reports one T cell receptor delta chain. Its antigen is not yet known. No base-level quality is on record; no much larger clone is a single base apart. Complete TCR delta chain (Vdelta2) repertoires were sequenced in bulk to track the frequency of functionally characterized gamma9delta2 T cell clones. The Dutch blood bank supplied purchased peripheral blood from anonymous healthy donors. gamma9delta2 T cells analyzed in the study originated from peripheral blood of healthy donors. This sample was taken from a study of TRDV2 sequences in healthy donors (TCRdb year 2020). A note on the overall study: Some 22 single-cell-derived gamma9delta2 T cell clones spanning the full range of antitumor activity were TCR-sequenced and traced within the bulk repertoire.

Library creation used PCR. The run used an Illumina MiSeq. The authors' analysis ran thus. In reporting clonotype frequencies of the TRDV repertoire, clonotypes with just one read were left out. TCRdb reanalyzed the public reads with the CATT caller, and identical DNA sequences were merged afterwards. TCRdb's processing, not the authors', yielded these V and J calls. Across this sample there are under 2,500 delta-chain clones, with 63% seen only once. The biggest ten clones account for approximately 15% of the sample. CDR1 and CDR2 (GEAIGNYY, EKD) derive from the germline V gene. V lost 3 bases and J lost 2 bases, and the count of bases not matched to a germline gene is 6. The CDR3 holds 15 amino acids from the cysteine to the phenylalanine. Only the CDR3 portion is preserved as DNA: 45 bases, with reading frame beginning at the first base. Results and caveats for the whole study, not just this receptor: Several highly reactive clones had TCRdelta clonotypes that appeared rare, since those clonotypes could not be detected in the bulk sequencing data from the donors of those clones. Although the observed TCRdelta repertoires were highly focused, the frequency of a clonotype did not correlate with the antitumor functional potential of the respective clone.

Sequences were obtained from Vd2+ gamma-delta T cells from blood. This specimen's cell subset or site label, interpreted: TCR Vdelta2-expressing (gamma9delta2) T cells. The chain couples TRDV2 to TRDJ1; 9 bases in between match TRDD3. The clonotype originates from a human donor in good health. The nucleotides read TGTGCCTGTGACTTGTTGGGGGATAGAACCGATAAACTCATCTTT. It translates to CACDLLGDRTDKLIF.